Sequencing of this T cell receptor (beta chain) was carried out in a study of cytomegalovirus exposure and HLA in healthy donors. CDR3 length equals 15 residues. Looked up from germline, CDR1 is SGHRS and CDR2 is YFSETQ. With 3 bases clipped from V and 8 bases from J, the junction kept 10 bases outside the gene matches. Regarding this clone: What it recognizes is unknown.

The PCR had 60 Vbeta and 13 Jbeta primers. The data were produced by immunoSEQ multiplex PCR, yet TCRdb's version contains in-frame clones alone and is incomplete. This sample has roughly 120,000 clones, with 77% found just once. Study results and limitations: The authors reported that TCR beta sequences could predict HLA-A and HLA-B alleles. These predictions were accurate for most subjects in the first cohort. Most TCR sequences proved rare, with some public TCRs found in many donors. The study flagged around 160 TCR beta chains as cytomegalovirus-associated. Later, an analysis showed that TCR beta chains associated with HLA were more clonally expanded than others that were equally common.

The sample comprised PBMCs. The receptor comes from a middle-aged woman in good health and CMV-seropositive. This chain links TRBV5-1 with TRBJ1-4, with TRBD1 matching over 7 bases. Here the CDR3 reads CASSSAGQAREKLFF. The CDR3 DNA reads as TGCGCCAGCAGCTCCGCCGGACAGGCGAGGGAAAAACTGTTTTTT.